This is a list of T cell receptor beta chains from one sample in a study of CD8 T cells in ankylosing spondylitis. Each CDR3 protein is one row after TCRdb ran MiXCR on the 5' RACE reads. This table has approximately 520,000 distinct CDR3 sequences, under 5.5% appearing once. Specimen: blood, either unsorted or a sorted T cell fraction (not recorded which). The receptors shown here come from a male donor with ankylosing spondylitis. The CDR3 runs from the conserved cysteine through the conserved F or W. Fields, in order: J gene, D gene, clone size, V gene, CDR3 protein, CDR3 DNA. The D gene is left open where the match is weak. Not every row has a clone size; where given, it reads once, few, many or a size class.

TRBJ1-1,.,many,TRBV5-6,CASSKGSYTEAFF,TGTGCCAGCTCTAAGGGGTCGTACACTGAAGCTTTCTTT
TRBJ2-7,TRBD2,many,TRBV20-1,CSARLAGRDEQYF,TGCAGTGCCAGACTAGCGGGGAGGGACGAGCAGTACTTC
TRBJ2-3,.,many,TRBV27,CASSGILSPPDTQYF,TGTGCCAGCAGTGGTATATTGTCCCCCCCAGATACGCAGTATTTT
TRBJ2-1,.,few,TRBV5-1,CASSLQPGTVLNEQFF,TGCGCCAGCAGCTTGCAGCCCGGGACTGTCCTCAATGAGCAGTTCTTC
TRBJ2-3,.,.,TRBV7-2,CASSPGGRGGADTQYF,TGTGCCAGCAGCCCAGGGGGCAGGGGAGGGGCAGATACGCAGTATTTT
TRBJ2-5,.,.,TRBV5-1,CASSPDWGETQYF,TGCGCCAGCAGCCCCGACTGGGGAGAGACCCAGTACTTC
TRBJ1-2,.,many,TRBV7-2,CASSLQLPTGYTF,TGTGCCAGCAGCTTACAACTCCCGACCGGCTACACCTTC
TRBJ2-1,.,many,TRBV4-3,CASSQDPTGTAYNEQFF,TGCGCCAGCAGCCAAGACCCCACAGGTACCGCGTACAATGAGCAGTTCTTC
TRBJ2-1,TRBD2,many,TRBV11-1,CASSSSTLTSGMDNEQFF,TGTGCCAGCAGCTCCTCTACGCTCACTAGCGGGATGGACAATGAGCAGTTCTTC
TRBJ2-7,.,few,TRBV27,CASSFSDGEEGYEQYF,TGTGCCAGCAGTTTCTCTGACGGAGAAGAGGGCTACGAGCAGTACTTC
TRBJ2-1,.,many,TRBV5-1,CASSRGTVGLVWYNEQFF,TGCGCCAGCAGCAGGGGGACGGTAGGACTAGTATGGTACAATGAGCAGTTCTTC
TRBJ2-5,.,many,TRBV14,CASSQVDEETQYF,TGTGCCAGCAGCCAAGTTGACGAAGAGACCCAGTACTTC
TRBJ1-1,TRBD1,many,TRBV6-2/TRBV6-3,CASKTGDEEAFF,TGTGCCAGCAAGACAGGGGATGAAGAAGCTTTCTTT
TRBJ2-2,TRBD1,many,TRBV12-3/TRBV12-4,CASKRVSGGTGGELFF,TGTGCCAGCAAACGAGTCTCAGGGGGGACAGGCGGGGAGCTGTTTTTT
TRBJ1-2,.,many,TRBV6-2/TRBV6-3,CASSYSSGGYGYTF,TGTGCCAGCAGTTACTCGTCAGGCGGCTATGGCTACACCTTC
TRBJ2-3,.,many,TRBV3-1,CASSQDWGSGYTDTQYF,TGTGCCAGCAGCCAAGATTGGGGTAGCGGCTACACAGATACGCAGTATTTT
TRBJ2-5,TRBD1,few,TRBV18,CASSKPGDRIQETQYF,TGTGCCAGCTCGAAACCTGGGGACAGAATCCAAGAGACCCAGTACTTC
TRBJ2-7,.,.,TRBV6-5,CASSYGRGQGEQYF,TGTGCCAGCAGTTACGGTAGGGGTCAGGGCGAGCAGTACTTC
TRBJ2-1,.,few,TRBV10-3,CAISPILEGPYNEQFF,TGTGCCATCAGTCCGATACTGGAGGGTCCCTACAATGAGCAGTTCTTC
TRBJ1-1,.,many,TRBV21-1,CASSKAGSYRAPPMNTEAFF,TGTGCCAGCAGCAAAGCAGGGTCCTACAGGGCCCCACCCATGAACACTGAAGCTTTCTTT
TRBJ1-1,TRBD1,many,TRBV6-1,CASSTQGVNTEAFF,TGTGCCAGCAGCACCCAGGGGGTGAACACTGAAGCTTTCTTT
TRBJ2-1,TRBD1,many,TRBV5-1,CASSPGQRGDEQFF,TGCGCCAGCAGCCCGGGACAGCGAGGGGATGAGCAGTTCTTC
TRBJ2-7,TRBD2,many,TRBV7-8,CASSLGSGGTYEQYF,TGTGCCAGCAGCTTAGGATCGGGGGGAACCTACGAGCAGTACTTC
TRBJ1-5,TRBD1,.,TRBV12-3/TRBV12-4,CASSHPIGQGRQPQHF,TGTGCCAGCAGTCATCCAATCGGACAGGGTAGACAGCCCCAGCATTTT
TRBJ2-7,.,many,TRBV7-2,CASSLWVQYEQYF,TGTGCCAGCAGCTTATGGGTACAATACGAGCAGTACTTC
TRBJ2-2,.,few,TRBV3-1,CASSQAWGTNTGELFF,TGTGCCAGCAGCCAAGCGTGGGGAACGAACACCGGGGAGCTGTTTTTT
TRBJ2-1,.,many,TRBV28,CASSYELADNEQFF,TGTGCCAGCAGTTATGAACTAGCAGACAATGAGCAGTTCTTC
TRBJ2-1,.,.,TRBV11-3,CASSGRNNEQFF,TGTGCCAGCAGCGGGCGAAACAATGAGCAGTTCTTC
TRBJ2-3,.,many,TRBV7-9,CASSSSTVGHTQYF,TGTGCCAGCAGCTCTAGTACGGTCGGGCATACGCAGTATTTT
TRBJ2-6,.,.,TRBV28,CASSRNWANVLTF,TGTGCCAGCAGCCGCAATTGGGCCAACGTCCTGACTTTC